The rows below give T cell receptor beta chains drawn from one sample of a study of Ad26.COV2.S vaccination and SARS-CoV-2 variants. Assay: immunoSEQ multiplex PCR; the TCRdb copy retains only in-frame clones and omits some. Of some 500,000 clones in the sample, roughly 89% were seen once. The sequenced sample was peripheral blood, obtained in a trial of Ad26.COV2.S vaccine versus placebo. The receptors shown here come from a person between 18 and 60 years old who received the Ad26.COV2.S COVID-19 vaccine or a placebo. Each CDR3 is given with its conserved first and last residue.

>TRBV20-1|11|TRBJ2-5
CSARLRETQYF
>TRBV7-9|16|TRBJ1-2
CASSLTKQGAGMGYTF
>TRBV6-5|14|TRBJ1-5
CASTVRQGTQPQHF
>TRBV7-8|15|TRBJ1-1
CASSLAPGLFNEAFF
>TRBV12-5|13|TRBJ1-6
CASGLLGPLALHF
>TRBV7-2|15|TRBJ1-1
CASSLLGEKNTEAFF
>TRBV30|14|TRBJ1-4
CAWGSGATNEKLFF
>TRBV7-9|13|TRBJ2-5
CASCTGYQETQYF
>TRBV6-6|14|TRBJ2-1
CASRDSGGGNEQFF
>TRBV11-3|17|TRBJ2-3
CASSFTGTGTFTDTQYF
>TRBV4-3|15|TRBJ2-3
CASSQDHSVTDTQYF
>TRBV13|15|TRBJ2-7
CASSQAGDFSYEQYF
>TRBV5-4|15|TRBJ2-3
CASSARSLPPDTQYF
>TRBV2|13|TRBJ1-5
CASRDRGNQPQHF
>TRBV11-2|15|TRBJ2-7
CASSSPRQGTYEQYF
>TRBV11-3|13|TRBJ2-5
CASRKGGGETQYF
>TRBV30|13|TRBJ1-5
CALSKGRNQPQHF
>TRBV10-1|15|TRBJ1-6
CASPRAILSNSPLHF
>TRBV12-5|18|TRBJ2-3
CASGLVPDGTSSTDTQYF
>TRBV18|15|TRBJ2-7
CASSPTGTVAYEQYF
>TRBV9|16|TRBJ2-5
CASSVSGTAGHETQYF
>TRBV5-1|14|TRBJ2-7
CAVKRSAYSYEQYF
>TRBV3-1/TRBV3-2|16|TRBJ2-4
CASSQDFSTAKNIQYF
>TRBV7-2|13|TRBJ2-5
CASSFNRRETQYF
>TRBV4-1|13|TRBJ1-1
CASSPRWVTEAFF
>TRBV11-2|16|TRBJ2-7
CASSLVGGQGRDEQYF
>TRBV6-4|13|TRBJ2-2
CASSDSYTGELFF
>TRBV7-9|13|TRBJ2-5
CASSLVAVETQYF
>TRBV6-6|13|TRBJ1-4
CASSSSRHEKLFF
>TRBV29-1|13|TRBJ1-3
CSGTGQTGNTIYF
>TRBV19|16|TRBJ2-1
CASSIDLAGGANEQFF
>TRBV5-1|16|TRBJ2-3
CASSQGTGLSTDTQYF
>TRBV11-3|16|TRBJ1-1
CASTPGQWHLNTEAFF
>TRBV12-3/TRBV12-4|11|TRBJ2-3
CASSLVDTQYF
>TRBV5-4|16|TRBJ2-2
CASSPPGTGYTGELFF
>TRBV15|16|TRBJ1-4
CATSRDLGRGFEKLFF
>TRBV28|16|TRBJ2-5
CASSLLGTGGQETQYF
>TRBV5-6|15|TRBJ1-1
CASSLAGGVRTEAFF
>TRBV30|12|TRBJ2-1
CAWSTGVNEQFF
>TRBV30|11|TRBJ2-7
CAWSVQGEQYF
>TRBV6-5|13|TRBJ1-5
CASTPDRNQPQHF
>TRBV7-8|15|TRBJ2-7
CASSSNARGPYEQYF